The rows below give T cell receptor beta chains drawn from one sample of a study of blood T cell repertoires in COVID-19. The assay was immunoSEQ multiplex PCR, and TCRdb's table has in-frame clones only and misses some. The table has 400,000 to 550,000 clones, about 89% seen once; the top ten hold around 4.4%. The sequenced sample consisted of peripheral blood. Receptors originate from a woman in her twenties or thirties with acute or convalescent COVID-19. Each CDR3 is given with its conserved first and last residue. A D gene is named only where the DNA matches it firmly. Some rows have no size entry. The others give once, few or many, or a class for an expanded clone.

j_call: TRBJ2-1; v_call: TRBV28; d_call: NA; cdr3_length: 15; clone_size: NA; cdr3_aa: CASNFLGGGYNEQFF; cdr3_nt: TGTGCCAGCAATTTCTTGGGGGGAGGCTACAATGAGCAGTTCTTC
j_call: TRBJ1-3; v_call: TRBV5-1; d_call: NA; cdr3_length: 16; clone_size: NA; cdr3_aa: CASSLQISGDGNTIYF; cdr3_nt: TGCGCCAGCAGCTTACAAATATCAGGGGATGGAAACACCATATATTTT
j_call: TRBJ2-7; v_call: TRBV27; d_call: NA; cdr3_length: 13; clone_size: NA; cdr3_aa: CASSLSFGSEQYF; cdr3_nt: TGTGCCAGCAGTTTATCCTTTGGCTCCGAGCAGTACTTC
j_call: TRBJ1-5; v_call: TRBV4-1; d_call: NA; cdr3_length: 15; clone_size: once; cdr3_aa: CASSQDITRDQPQHF; cdr3_nt: TGCGCCAGCAGCCAAGATATAACCCGCGATCAGCCCCAGCATTTT
j_call: TRBJ2-1; v_call: TRBV7-9; d_call: NA; cdr3_length: 16; clone_size: NA; cdr3_aa: CASSSRAGSSYNEQFF; cdr3_nt: TGTGCCAGCAGCTCGCGGGCCGGGAGCTCCTACAATGAGCAGTTCTTC
j_call: TRBJ1-1; v_call: TRBV5-5; d_call: NA; cdr3_length: 14; clone_size: NA; cdr3_aa: CASTWGEKDTEAFF; cdr3_nt: TGTGCCAGCACCTGGGGGGAAAAGGACACTGAAGCTTTCTTT
j_call: TRBJ2-7; v_call: TRBV11-1; d_call: TRBD2; cdr3_length: 13; clone_size: NA; cdr3_aa: CASSITGGREQYF; cdr3_nt: TGTGCCAGCAGCATCACGGGGGGGAGGGAGCAGTACTTC
j_call: TRBJ1-5; v_call: TRBV27; d_call: NA; cdr3_length: 13; clone_size: NA; cdr3_aa: CASSSGVGQPQHF; cdr3_nt: TGTGCCAGCAGTTCAGGGGTCGGGCAGCCCCAGCATTTT
j_call: TRBJ2-1; v_call: TRBV12-3/TRBV12-4; d_call: NA; cdr3_length: 13; clone_size: NA; cdr3_aa: CASSWNRVSEQFF; cdr3_nt: TGTGCCAGCAGTTGGAACAGGGTTTCCGAGCAGTTCTTC
j_call: TRBJ2-1; v_call: TRBV27; d_call: TRBD2; cdr3_length: 15; clone_size: once; cdr3_aa: CASSPGLAGDNEQFF; cdr3_nt: TGTGCCAGCAGCCCGGGACTAGCGGGGGACAATGAGCAGTTCTTC
j_call: TRBJ1-2; v_call: TRBV27; d_call: NA; cdr3_length: 12; clone_size: NA; cdr3_aa: CASRGLDYGYTF; cdr3_nt: TGTGCCAGCAGAGGACTGGACTATGGCTACACCTTC
j_call: TRBJ1-1; v_call: TRBV29-1; d_call: TRBD1; cdr3_length: 11; clone_size: few; cdr3_aa: CSVGQGGEAFF; cdr3_nt: TGCAGCGTTGGACAGGGTGGAGAAGCTTTCTTT
j_call: TRBJ1-1; v_call: TRBV28; d_call: TRBD1; cdr3_length: 14; clone_size: NA; cdr3_aa: CASSWDRGRWGAFF; cdr3_nt: TGTGCCAGCAGTTGGGACAGGGGACGTTGGGGAGCTTTCTTT
j_call: TRBJ1-4; v_call: TRBV6-1; d_call: TRBD1; cdr3_length: 14; clone_size: NA; cdr3_aa: CASSRDRVNEKLFF; cdr3_nt: TGTGCCAGCAGCCGAGACAGGGTAAATGAAAAACTGTTTTTT
j_call: TRBJ2-7; v_call: TRBV6-5; d_call: TRBD1; cdr3_length: 14; clone_size: NA; cdr3_aa: CASSRRQGVYEQYF; cdr3_nt: TGTGCCAGCAGTCGGAGACAGGGGGTCTACGAGCAGTACTTC
j_call: TRBJ2-1; v_call: TRBV29-1; d_call: TRBD2; cdr3_length: 12; clone_size: NA; cdr3_aa: CSVDVGGDEQFF; cdr3_nt: TGCAGCGTTGATGTTGGGGGGGATGAGCAGTTCTTC
j_call: TRBJ2-1; v_call: TRBV7-8; d_call: TRBD1; cdr3_length: 15; clone_size: NA; cdr3_aa: CASSLTGGYNNEQFF; cdr3_nt: TGTGCCAGCAGCTTAACAGGGGGATATAACAATGAGCAGTTCTTC
j_call: TRBJ2-3; v_call: TRBV19; d_call: NA; cdr3_length: 13; clone_size: NA; cdr3_aa: CASSIDNTDTQYF; cdr3_nt: TGTGCCAGTAGTATAGATAACACAGATACGCAGTATTTT
j_call: TRBJ2-3; v_call: TRBV19; d_call: NA; cdr3_length: 15; clone_size: NA; cdr3_aa: CASSIGRGHTDTQYF; cdr3_nt: TGTGCCAGTAGTATTGGCAGGGGACACACAGATACGCAGTATTTT
j_call: TRBJ1-6; v_call: TRBV18; d_call: NA; cdr3_length: 14; clone_size: NA; cdr3_aa: CASSPQGQNSPLHF; cdr3_nt: TGTGCCAGCTCACCACAGGGGCAGAATTCACCCCTCCACTTT
j_call: TRBJ2-1; v_call: TRBV11-1; d_call: TRBD2; cdr3_length: 15; clone_size: NA; cdr3_aa: CASDDGTSDYNEQFF; cdr3_nt: TGTGCCAGCGATGACGGGACTAGCGACTACAATGAGCAGTTCTTC
j_call: TRBJ2-3; v_call: TRBV18; d_call: TRBD1; cdr3_length: 15; clone_size: NA; cdr3_aa: CASSPRDRGTDTQYF; cdr3_nt: TGTGCCAGCTCACCTAGGGACAGGGGTACAGATACGCAGTATTTT
j_call: TRBJ1-6; v_call: TRBV4-1; d_call: NA; cdr3_length: 16; clone_size: few; cdr3_aa: CASSQGATVRNSPLHF; cdr3_nt: TGCGCCAGCAGCCAAGGGGCGACAGTGCGAAATTCACCCCTCCACTTT
j_call: TRBJ2-7; v_call: TRBV5-1; d_call: TRBD1; cdr3_length: 15; clone_size: NA; cdr3_aa: CASSLASGGTYEQYF; cdr3_nt: TGCGCCAGCAGCTTGGCGTCAGGGGGAACCTACGAGCAGTACTTC
j_call: TRBJ2-6; v_call: TRBV19; d_call: NA; cdr3_length: 14; clone_size: NA; cdr3_aa: CASSIYSGANVLTF; cdr3_nt: TGTGCCAGTAGTATTTACTCTGGGGCCAACGTCCTGACTTTC
j_call: TRBJ2-2; v_call: TRBV27; d_call: NA; cdr3_length: 14; clone_size: NA; cdr3_aa: CASGPGLQTGELFF; cdr3_nt: TGTGCCAGCGGTCCGGGACTTCAAACCGGGGAGCTGTTTTTT
j_call: TRBJ2-3; v_call: TRBV6-6; d_call: NA; cdr3_length: 19; clone_size: NA; cdr3_aa: CASSPHGRAGAPSTDTQYF; cdr3_nt: TGTGCCAGCAGTCCACACGGTCGGGCAGGGGCCCCTAGCACAGATACGCAGTATTTT
j_call: TRBJ2-3; v_call: TRBV7-2; d_call: NA; cdr3_length: 15; clone_size: NA; cdr3_aa: CASSLGGGGTDTQYF; cdr3_nt: TGTGCCAGCAGCTTAGGGGGGGGCGGCACAGATACGCAGTATTTT
j_call: TRBJ2-3; v_call: TRBV7-9; d_call: NA; cdr3_length: 13; clone_size: NA; cdr3_aa: CASIGGRTDTQYF; cdr3_nt: TGTGCCAGCATCGGGGGTAGGACAGATACGCAGTATTTT